This entry lists 8 T cell receptor beta chains sequenced from one sample in a study of blood T cell repertoires in COVID-19. Profiling relied on immunoSEQ multiplex PCR, and the TCRdb table lists in-frame clones only, not all of them. The sample contains roughly 180,000 clones, 85% of which appear only once. Sequencing was performed on peripheral blood. The receptors shown here come from a woman aged 55-69 years with acute or convalescent COVID-19.

This chain connects TRBV7-9 to TRBJ2-7; tentatively, D is TRBD1 (5 bases). V was clipped by 6 bases and J by 0 bases, with 9 bases between them. The length of the CDR3 is 13 residues. Germline loops: CDR1 SEHNR, CDR2 FQNEAQ (reference sequence). The CDR3 reads CASSGQSSYEQYF. In DNA, the CDR3 is TGTGCCAGCAGTGGACAAAGCTCCTACGAGCAGTACTTC.

The chain uses TRBV5-1 and TRBJ2-6; possible D gene TRBD1, 6 bases. Germline CDR1 and CDR2: SGHRS and YFSETQ. The CDR3 loop spans 15 amino acids. The V and J ends lost 4 bases and 1 base respectively, with 9 bases between them. This CDR3 reads CASSAQGSGANVLTF. The CDR3 region has the DNA TGCGCCAGCAGCGCACAGGGATCTGGGGCCAACGTCCTGACTTTC.

The V gene is TRBV9, the J gene TRBJ2-3, with D perhaps matching TRBD1 (7 bases). The CDR3 has 15 residues. The germline CDR1 and CDR2 sequences are SGDLS and YYNGEE. Trimming removed 4 bases at V and 4 bases at J, with 16 bases between. The CDR3 bases are TGTGCCAGCAGCCCGCGGGACAGCGCTGCAGATACGCAGTATTTT. Translated, it gives CASSPRDSAADTQYF.

The V gene is TRBV3-1 (or the pseudogene TRBV3-2), the J gene TRBJ2-1; the match to TRBD2 covers 7 bases. V lost 1 base, J lost 7 bases, and 7 bases stayed unmatched. This CDR3 is 15 amino acids long. The germline CDR1 and CDR2 sequences are LGHDT and YNNKEL (reference sequence). The CDR3 loop is CASSQGSGLLNEQFF. The CDR3 DNA reads TGTGCCAGCAGCCAAGGCTCGGGACTACTGAATGAGCAGTTCTTC.

CDR3 DNA sequence: TGTGCCAGCAGTCGGGATCTCCGGCTGTACAATGAGCAGTTCTTC. It is translated as CASSRDLRLYNEQFF. The chain employs TRBV3-1 (or the pseudogene TRBV3-2) and TRBJ2-1; tentatively, D is TRBD2 (5 bases). Between the trimmed V and J ends, which lost 6 bases and 4 bases, there was a span of 16 bases. The CDR3 length is 15 residues. Looked up from germline, CDR1 is LGHDT and CDR2 is YNNKEL (reference sequence).

This sequence joins TRBV2 and TRBJ1-2; a weak D match, TRBD1 (5 bases). The CDR3 covers 12 residues. CDR1 and CDR2 (germline): SNHLY, FYNNEI. Trimming stripped 7 bases from V and 8 bases from J, with 14 bases between. DNA of the CDR3: TGTGCCAGCACCACTCAGGGTGTCGGCTACACCTTC. It codes for CASTTQGVGYTF.

This clone was recorded a few times. V gene TRBV28 combines with J gene TRBJ2-7; 8 bases line up with TRBD2. The V gene's germline CDR1 is MDHEN and CDR2 SYDVKM. The ends lost 4 bases at V and 6 bases at J; junction bases unmatched: 11. CDR3 length: 15 amino acids. The CDR3 DNA reads as TGTGCCAGCAGTTCCGGGGGGGCTAGCACCTTCGAGCAGTACTTC. It is translated as CASSSGGASTFEQYF.

The CDR3 bases are TGTGCCACCGGACTAGCGGGAGCCGGGGAGCTGTTTTTT. Translating it yields CATGLAGAGELFF. The chain has TRBV25-1 and TRBJ2-2, with 13 bases matching TRBD2. V shed 10 bases and J 6 bases; nucleotides not matched to a gene: 2. Germline-derived CDR1 and CDR2 are MGHDK and SYGVNS. The CDR3 runs to 13 residues.